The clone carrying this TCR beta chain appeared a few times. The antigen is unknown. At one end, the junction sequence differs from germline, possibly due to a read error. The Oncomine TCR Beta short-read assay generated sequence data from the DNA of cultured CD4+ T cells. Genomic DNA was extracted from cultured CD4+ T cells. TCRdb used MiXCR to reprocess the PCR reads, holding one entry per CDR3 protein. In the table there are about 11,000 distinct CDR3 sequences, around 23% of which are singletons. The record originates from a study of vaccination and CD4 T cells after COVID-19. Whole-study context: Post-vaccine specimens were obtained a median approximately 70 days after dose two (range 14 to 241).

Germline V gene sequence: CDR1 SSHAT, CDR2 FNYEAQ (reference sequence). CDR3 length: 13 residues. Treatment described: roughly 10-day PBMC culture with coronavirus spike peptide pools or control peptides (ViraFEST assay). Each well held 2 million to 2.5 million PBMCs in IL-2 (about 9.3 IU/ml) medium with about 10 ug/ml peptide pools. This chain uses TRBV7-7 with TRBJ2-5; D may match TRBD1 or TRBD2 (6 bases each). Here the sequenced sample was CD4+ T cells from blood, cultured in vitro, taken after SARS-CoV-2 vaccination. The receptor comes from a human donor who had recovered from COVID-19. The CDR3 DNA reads TGTGCTAGCAGCCCGGGGGCGGAAGAGACCCAGTACTTC. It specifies CASSPGAEETQYF.